The source of this T cell receptor (beta chain) is a study of radiotherapy plus CTLA-4 blockade in lung cancer. CDR1 is MGHDK and CDR2 is SYGVNS in the germline V gene. This CDR3 has 16 amino acids. Between the trimmed V and J ends, which lost 3 bases and 0 bases, there was a span of 11 bases. Those patients who had chemo-refractory metastatic non-small-cell lung cancer were given focal radiation along with CTLA-4 blockade through ipilimumab. TCRdb's copy holds only in-frame clones and misses some; the assay was immunoSEQ multiplex PCR. The top ten clones hold 7% to 7.5% of a sample with tens of thousands of clones, around 82% of them seen once. A word on this clone: Antigen: not known.

Study-wide findings and caveats: Researchers report tumor-derived TCR clones expanding in blood after radiotherapy plus ipilimumab. Early shifts in blood T cell clones, with interferon-beta, reportedly predicted response best.

The TCR was taken from a human donor with non-small cell lung cancer who had a complete response to radiotherapy plus ipilimumab. The sequences come from peripheral blood, collected from a patient treated with radiotherapy plus ipilimumab. The chain couples TRBV25-1 to TRBJ2-2, with D hard to call. The CDR3 nucleotides are TGTGCCAGCAGTGATACAACTGCCGCGAACACCGGGGAGCTGTTTTTT. This codes for CASSDTTAANTGELFF.